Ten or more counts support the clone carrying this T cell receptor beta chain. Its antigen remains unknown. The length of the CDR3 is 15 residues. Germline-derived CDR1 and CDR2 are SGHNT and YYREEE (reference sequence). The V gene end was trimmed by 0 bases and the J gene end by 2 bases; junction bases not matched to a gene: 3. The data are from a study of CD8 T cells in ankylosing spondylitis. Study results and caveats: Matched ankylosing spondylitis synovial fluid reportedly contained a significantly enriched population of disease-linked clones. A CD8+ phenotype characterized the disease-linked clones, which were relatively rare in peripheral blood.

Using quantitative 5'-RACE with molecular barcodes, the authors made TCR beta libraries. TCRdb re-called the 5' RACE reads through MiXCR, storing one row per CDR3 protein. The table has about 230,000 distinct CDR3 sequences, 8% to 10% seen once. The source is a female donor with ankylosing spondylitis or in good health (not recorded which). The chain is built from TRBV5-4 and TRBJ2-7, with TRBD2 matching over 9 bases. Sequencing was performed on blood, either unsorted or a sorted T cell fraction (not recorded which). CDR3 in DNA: TGTGCCAGCAGCTTGGATTTAGCGGGAGCCTACGAGCAGTACTTC. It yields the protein CASSLDLAGAYEQYF.